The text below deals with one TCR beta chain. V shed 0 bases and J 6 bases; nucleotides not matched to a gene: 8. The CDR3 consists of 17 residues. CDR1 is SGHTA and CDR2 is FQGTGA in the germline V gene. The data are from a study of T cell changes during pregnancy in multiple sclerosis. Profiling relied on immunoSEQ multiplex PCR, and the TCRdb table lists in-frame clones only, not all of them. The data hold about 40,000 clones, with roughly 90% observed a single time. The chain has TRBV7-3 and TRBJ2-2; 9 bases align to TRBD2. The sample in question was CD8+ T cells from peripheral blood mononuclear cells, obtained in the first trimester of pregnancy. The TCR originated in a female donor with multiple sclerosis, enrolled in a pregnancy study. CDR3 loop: CASSLTVGGGASGELFF. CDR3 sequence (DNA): TGTGCCAGCAGCTTAACGGTGGGCGGGGGGGCCTCCGGGGAGCTGTTTTTT.